These 8 T cell receptor beta chains originate from one sample sequenced in a study of cytomegalovirus exposure and HLA in healthy donors. Primers for the PCR totalled 60 Vbeta and 13 Jbeta. Sequenced by immunoSEQ multiplex PCR; TCRdb stores in-frame clones only, minus some. The repertoire has about 120,000 clones, around 80% of them found once; the top ten carry 2% to 3%. Sequencing was performed on PBMCs. Source of these receptors: a female donor in good health and CMV-seronegative.

This clone has just a few counts. V gene TRBV5-6 combines with J gene TRBJ2-7; TRBD2 might be the D (6 bases). The CDR3 covers 12 residues. Germline CDR1 reads SGHDT; CDR2 reads YYEEEE. Trimming pared 4 bases from V and 7 bases from J, leaving 12 bases between. CDR3 coding DNA: TGTGCCAGCAGCCCCGGGACTTTGGAGCAGTACTTC. Encoded protein: CASSPGTLEQYF.

The CDR3 is CASSQDRQRGGQNEQFF. Here the CDR3 DNA reads TGTGCCAGCAGCCAAGATCGACAGCGGGGGGGCCAAAATGAGCAGTTCTTC. This chain joins TRBV14 and TRBJ2-1; TRBD2 matches at 10 bases. Per the germline V gene, CDR1 is SGHDN and CDR2 is FVKESK. Trimming at V came to 0 bases and at J to 7 bases, leaving 9 bases not matched to a gene. The CDR3 has 17 amino acids. Filled out from reference TRBV14 and TRBJ2-1, the complete variable domain reads EAGVTQFPSHSVIEKGQTVTLRCDPISGHDNLYWYRRVMGKEIKFLLHFVKESKQDESGMPNNRFLAERTGGTYSTLKVQPAELEDSGVYFCASSQDRQRGGQNEQFFGPGTRLTVL.

This sequence joins TRBV5-1 and TRBJ2-7; D is ambiguous. This CDR3 has 13 residues. Per germline, CDR1 SGHRS and CDR2 YFSETQ. The ends were cut back, 0 bases at V and 3 bases at J, with 7 bases in the middle. The CDR3 nucleotides read TGCGCCAGCAGCTTGGCCTGGAGCTACGAGCAGTACTTC. Amino acid sequence: CASSLAWSYEQYF.

The rearrangement links TRBV6-5 to TRBJ1-1; the match to TRBD1 covers 8 bases. The CDR3 is made up of 15 amino acids. Per germline, CDR1 MNHEY and CDR2 SVGAGI. Trimming cost V 4 bases and J 5 bases; bases outside gene matches: 9. Written as DNA, the CDR3 is TGTGCCAGCAGTTCCACCCCAGGGGGCGTTACTGAAGCTTTCTTT. Encoded protein: CASSSTPGGVTEAFF.

The CDR3 bases are TGTGCCAGCAGCTTCGACTTCCAAGAGACCCAGTACTTC. It codes for CASSFDFQETQYF. The rearrangement joins TRBV11-2 to TRBJ2-5; unclear D gene. Germline-derived CDR1 and CDR2 are SGHAT and FQNNGV. This CDR3 region has 13 residues. The V gene lost 3 bases and the J gene lost 1 base, with 6 bases spanning the gap.

The V gene is TRBV29-1, the J gene TRBJ2-3; D not resolved. Trimming stripped 6 bases from V and 2 bases from J, with 12 bases between. This CDR3 contains 13 residues. Germline CDR1 reads SQVTM; CDR2 reads ANQGSEA. CDR3 DNA: TGCAGCGTGTCCCCACTTTCCACAGATACGCAGTATTTT. Translation gives CSVSPLSTDTQYF.

This rearrangement joins TRBV6-6 to TRBJ1-2; D is perhaps TRBD1 (5 bases). The CDR3 loop spans 14 amino acids. Per the germline V gene, CDR1 is MNHNY and CDR2 is SVGAGI (reference sequence). V lost 8 bases and J lost 4, with 17 bases in between. CDR3 amino acids: CASQPGGRGYGYTF. For the CDR3, the DNA is TGTGCCAGCCAGCCGGGGGGTAGAGGCTATGGCTACACCTTC.

The J gene is TRBJ2-3, the V gene TRBV11-3, with 12 nucleotides matching TRBD2. Germline values: CDR1 SGHNT, CDR2 YENEEA. The CDR3 totals 16 residues. V trimming: 5 bases; J trimming: 6 bases; junction bases outside the gene matches: 9. CDR3 nucleotides: TGTGCCAGCAGCCTAAAACTAGCGGGGGGCCAGGATACGCAGTATTTT. Its protein is CASSLKLAGGQDTQYF.